The clone carrying this T cell receptor beta chain was seen more than once but under ten times. This record belongs to a study of regulatory T cells in long-lasting Graves disease. Study as a whole: Recently diagnosed Graves' patients had received antithyroid drugs for under 3 months.

The germline V gene has CDR1 SQVTM and CDR2 ANQGSEA. Trimming left V 5 bases short and J 6 bases short, with 14 bases between. The CDR3 runs to 12 residues. Investigators prepared the TCR beta libraries by applying iRepertoire HTBI primers and Arm-PCR of CDR3 regions. TCRdb re-called the multiplex PCR reads through MiXCR, storing one row per CDR3 protein. Of more than 450,000 distinct CDR3 sequences listed, 16% are singletons. Stated time point: newly diagnosed GD, antithyroid drugs for less than 3 months. Generation of the TCR library employed RNA extracted from PBMCs. American Thyroid Association guidelines defined how Graves' disease was diagnosed. These data were also filed under a second study, of T cells in Graves' hyperthyroidism and ophthalmopathy. As reported in that work: Ophthalmopathy was distinguished from stable hyperthyroidism by 13 V-J signatures. The model predicted ophthalmopathy a median approximately six months before onset.

The sequence was obtained from a man between 40 and 49 years old with Graves disease. This chain connects TRBV29-1 to TRBJ2-7; D assignment may be TRBD1 or TRBD2 (5 bases each). The sample consisted of peripheral blood mononuclear cells (PBMCs), taken at new diagnosis, from a patient treated with antithyroid drugs. The CDR3 nucleotides are TGCAGCGTTCACGCTGGGACCGGCGAGCAGTACTTC. Translated: CSVHAGTGEQYF.